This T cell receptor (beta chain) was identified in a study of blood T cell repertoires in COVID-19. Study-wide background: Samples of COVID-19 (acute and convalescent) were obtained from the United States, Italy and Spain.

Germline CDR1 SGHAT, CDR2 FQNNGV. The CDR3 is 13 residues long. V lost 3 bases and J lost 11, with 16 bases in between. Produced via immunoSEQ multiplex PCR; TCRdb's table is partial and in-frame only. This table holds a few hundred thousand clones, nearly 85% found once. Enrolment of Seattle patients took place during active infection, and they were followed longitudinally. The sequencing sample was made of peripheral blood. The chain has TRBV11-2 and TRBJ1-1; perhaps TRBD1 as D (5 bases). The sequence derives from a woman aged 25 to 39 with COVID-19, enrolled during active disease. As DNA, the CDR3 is TGTGCCAGCAGCTTTCGGGGGAAGCCGGGCGCTTTCTTT. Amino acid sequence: CASSFRGKPGAFF.